This T cell receptor beta chain emerged from a study of shared clonotypes between healthy human individuals. At the level of the study: Participating donors consisted of a couple of women and a few men aged 18 to 49.

V was trimmed by 4 bases and J by 0 bases, leaving 14 bases between them. This CDR3 has 16 amino acids. The germline V gene has CDR1 SGHDN and CDR2 FVKESK. Original handling: From ImmunoSEQ came sequences covering only the junction and carrying no quality scores, so filtering differed. Clones were sequenced by immunoSEQ multiplex PCR, and TCRdb holds only the in-frame ones, with some missing. V and J calls and clone size are given by that table; D and trimming were obtained from the DNA. The sample lists 2 million to 3 million clones, under 95% occurring once. CD4+ cells were split into CD45RA+ naive and CD45RA-negative memory subsets.

This receptor was taken from a man younger than 35 in good health. Some clones in this sample may be carry-over from other donors' samples. The sample comprised naive CD4+ T cells from PBMCs. The subset was: CD45RA+ positively selected. The gene calls are TRBV14 and TRBJ2-3; a possible D gene is TRBD2 (6 bases). CDR3 nucleotides: TGTGCCAGCAGCCCTGCGGGGCGGGCAAGCACAGATACGCAGTATTTT. Its translation: CASSPAGRASTDTQYF.